The rows below give T cell receptor beta chains drawn from one sample of a study of post-analysis software for immune sequencing data. TCRdb redid the calling of the PCR reads with MiXCR, one entry per CDR3 protein. The table has hundreds of thousands of distinct CDR3 sequences, over 45% seen once; the top ten hold around 10%. Material: blood. The receptors originated from a girl aged 2 to 10 with multiple sclerosis. CDR3s include the opening cysteine and the closing phenylalanine or tryptophan. The order of the fields is V gene, D gene, J gene, clone size, CDR3 protein, CDR3 DNA. D genes are given only for firm matches. A clone size is listed for some rows: how often the clone was seen (once, few, many), or a class if it is expanded.

TRBV29-1	NA	TRBJ2-7	NA	CSVEEGREEAYEQYF	TGCAGCGTTGAAGAGGGCAGGGAAGAGGCCTACGAGCAGTACTTC
TRBV4-1	TRBD2	TRBJ2-1	few	CASSDGSGYNEQFF	TGCGCCAGCAGCGATGGTAGCGGGTACAATGAGCAGTTCTTC
TRBV20-1	NA	TRBJ2-5	NA	CSAGSGATETQYF	TGCAGTGCTGGATCCGGGGCGACGGAGACCCAGTACTTC
TRBV18	TRBD2	TRBJ2-5	NA	CASSPRTSGGETQYF	TGTGCCAGCTCACCAAGGACTAGCGGGGGAGAGACCCAGTACTTC
TRBV6-5	NA	TRBJ2-1	NA	CASSHYGGGYNEQFF	TGTGCCAGCAGTCACTACGGAGGGGGATACAATGAGCAGTTCTTC
TRBV2	TRBD2	TRBJ2-7	NA	CASNSVAGGPLGEQYF	TGTGCCAGCAATTCCGTAGCGGGAGGGCCATTAGGCGAGCAGTACTTC
TRBV28	NA	TRBJ2-7	NA	CASRDTAAYEQYF	TGTGCCAGCAGGGATACAGCCGCCTACGAGCAGTACTTC
TRBV29-1	NA	TRBJ2-1	NA	CSVAPISDGTGSYNEQFF	TGCAGCGTTGCTCCCATTTCTGACGGAACCGGGTCCTACAATGAGCAGTTCTTC
TRBV30	NA	TRBJ2-7	NA	CAWSVGDIYEQYF	TGTGCCTGGAGTGTGGGAGACATCTACGAGCAGTACTTC
TRBV20-1	TRBD1	TRBJ2-3	NA	CSALQGPDTQYF	TGCAGTGCCCTACAGGGGCCGGATACGCAGTATTTT
TRBV7-9	NA	TRBJ2-3	once	CASSLVPSLSTDTQYF	TGTGCCAGCAGCTTAGTCCCTAGCCTCTCCACAGATACGCAGTATTTT
TRBV7-2	NA	TRBJ2-6	NA	CASSLTTGSLFGANVLTF	TGTGCCAGCAGCTTAACAACAGGGTCCCTCTTCGGGGCCAACGTCCTGACTTTC
TRBV20-1	NA	TRBJ2-3	NA	CSARDPTDTQYF	TGCAGTGCTAGAGATCCCACAGATACGCAGTATTTT
TRBV12-3/TRBV12-4	NA	TRBJ2-5	NA	CASSPGARAQYF	TGTGCCAGCAGTCCCGGGGCACGGGCCCAGTACTTC
TRBV29-1	NA	TRBJ2-5	NA	CSVDAWEETQYF	TGCAGCGTTGATGCGTGGGAAGAGACCCAGTACTTC
TRBV7-2	TRBD1	TRBJ2-1	NA	CANSPGTGGVYNEQFF	TGTGCCAACAGCCCAGGGACAGGGGGCGTATACAATGAGCAGTTCTTC
TRBV2	NA	TRBJ2-1	NA	CASSESLRRGEQFF	TGTGCCAGCAGTGAGAGCCTTCGCCGCGGTGAGCAGTTCTTC
TRBV25-1	TRBD2	TRBJ2-3	NA	CASSEYGTSDLTDTQYF	TGTGCCAGCAGTGAATATGGGACTAGCGACCTCACAGATACGCAGTATTTT
TRBV9	TRBD2	TRBJ2-1	NA	CASSVATPTSGKLDNEQFF	TGTGCCAGCAGCGTAGCTACCCCTACTAGCGGGAAACTTGACAATGAGCAGTTCTTC
TRBV20-1	NA	TRBJ2-7	NA	CSAPATGLSYEQYF	TGCAGTGCCCCGGCGACGGGGCTTAGCTACGAGCAGTACTTC
TRBV12-3/TRBV12-4	TRBD1	TRBJ1-2	NA	CASSWDRAAGYTF	TGTGCCAGCAGCTGGGACAGGGCGGCTGGCTACACCTTC
TRBV10-3	NA	TRBJ2-1	once	CAISEGRVDYNEQFF	TGTGCCATCAGTGAGGGCAGGGTGGACTACAATGAGCAGTTCTTC
TRBV6-5	NA	TRBJ2-1	NA	CASSHDPGEQFF	TGTGCCAGCAGTCACGACCCCGGGGAGCAGTTCTTC
TRBV11-2	NA	TRBJ1-1	once	CASSLDPGIGTEAFF	TGTGCCAGCAGCTTAGATCCGGGCATAGGCACTGAAGCTTTCTTT
TRBV20-1	NA	TRBJ1-5	NA	CSARKGGVEPQHF	TGCAGTGCTAGGAAGGGGGGAGTGGAGCCCCAGCATTTT
TRBV6-5	NA	TRBJ2-1	NA	CASSLASKGRYNEQFF	TGTGCCAGCAGCTTGGCTTCTAAGGGAAGATACAATGAGCAGTTCTTC
TRBV5-1	NA	TRBJ2-3	few	CASSREDTQYF	TGTGCCAGCAGCCGAGAGGATACGCAGTATTTT
TRBV6-2/TRBV6-3	NA	TRBJ2-3	NA	CASSYERVLTDTQYF	TGTGCCAGCAGTTACGAGCGGGTCCTCACAGATACGCAGTATTTT
TRBV29-1	TRBD1	TRBJ2-7	NA	CSVEDRGPYEQYF	TGCAGCGTAGAGGACAGGGGTCCCTACGAGCAGTACTTC
TRBV19	NA	TRBJ2-7	NA	CASSRAGRDEQYF	TGTGCCAGTAGTAGGGCAGGGCGCGACGAGCAGTACTTC
TRBV5-1	NA	TRBJ1-2	few	CASSPRTEPWEGYTF	TGCGCCAGCAGCCCACGGACGGAACCCTGGGAAGGCTACACCTTC
TRBV20-1	TRBD1	TRBJ2-5	NA	CSAQDRGQETQYF	TGCAGTGCCCAAGACAGGGGTCAAGAGACCCAGTACTTC
TRBV19	NA	TRBJ1-1	NA	CANTGGTRFAEAFF	TGTGCCAATACTGGCGGGACAAGGTTTGCTGAAGCTTTCTTT
TRBV6-6	TRBD1	TRBJ1-2	NA	CASRIQGGYGYTF	TGTGCCAGCAGAATCCAGGGGGGATATGGCTACACCTTC
TRBV29-1	TRBD1	TRBJ1-2	NA	CSVEGQGKGDNYGNTF	TGCAGCGTTGAAGGACAGGGAAAGGGGGATAACTATGGCAACACCTTC
TRBV7-2	TRBD2	TRBJ2-1	once	CASSLDKSGTSSYNEQFF	TGTGCCAGCAGCTTAGACAAATCCGGGACTAGCTCCTACAATGAGCAGTTCTTC
TRBV20-1	NA	TRBJ2-3	NA	CSADTQYF	TGCAGTGCAGATACGCAGTATTTT
TRBV11-2	NA	TRBJ2-1	NA	CASSLGIQIPNEQFF	TGTGCCAGCAGCTTAGGTATACAGATACCCAATGAGCAGTTCTTC
TRBV10-3	TRBD1	TRBJ2-2	NA	CATSQDREDGELFF	TGTGCCACCAGCCAGGACAGGGAAGACGGGGAGCTGTTTTTT
TRBV20-1	NA	TRBJ2-6	NA	CSASPASGANVLTF	TGCAGTGCTAGTCCAGCGTCTGGGGCCAACGTCCTGACTTTC
TRBV30	NA	TRBJ1-2	NA	CAWSPGSYGYTF	TGTGCCTGGAGTCCAGGGAGCTATGGCTACACCTTC
TRBV7-8	TRBD2	TRBJ2-5	NA	CASSGGSGTWETQYF	TGTGCCAGCAGTGGAGGGAGCGGGACCTGGGAGACCCAGTACTTC
TRBV29-1	NA	TRBJ2-3	few	CSVEVGGDTQYF	TGCAGCGTTGAAGTTGGGGGAGATACGCAGTATTTT
TRBV29-1	TRBD2	TRBJ2-5	NA	CSVEVAGVTLRETQYF	TGCAGCGTTGAGGTAGCGGGAGTTACGCTCCGGGAGACCCAGTACTTC
TRBV5-1	NA	TRBJ1-4	NA	CASSLIPGRTNEKLFF	TGCGCCAGCAGCTTGATTCCGGGAAGAACTAATGAAAAACTGTTTTTT
TRBV6-6	TRBD1	TRBJ1-1	NA	CASSYGPGGTEAFF	TGTGCCAGCAGTTACGGGCCAGGGGGAACTGAAGCTTTCTTT
TRBV5-1	TRBD1	TRBJ1-2	few	CASSSGDSRGGYTF	TGCGCCAGCAGCTCGGGGGACAGCCGGGGAGGCTACACCTTC
TRBV29-1	NA	TRBJ1-2	few	CGYWRGNYGYTF	TGCGGATACTGGAGGGGGAACTATGGCTACACCTTC